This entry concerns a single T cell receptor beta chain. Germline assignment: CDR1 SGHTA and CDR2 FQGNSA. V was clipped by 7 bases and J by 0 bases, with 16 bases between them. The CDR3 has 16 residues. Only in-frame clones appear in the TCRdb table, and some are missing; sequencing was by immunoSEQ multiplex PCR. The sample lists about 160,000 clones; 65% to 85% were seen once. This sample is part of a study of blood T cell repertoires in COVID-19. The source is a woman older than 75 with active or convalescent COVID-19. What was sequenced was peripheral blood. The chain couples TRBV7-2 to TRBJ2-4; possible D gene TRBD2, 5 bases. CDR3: CASTMEAALAKNIQYF. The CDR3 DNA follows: TGTGCCAGCACCATGGAGGCTGCTCTAGCCAAAAACATTCAGTACTTC.